Listed here are 27 T cell receptor beta chains from one sample, sequenced in a study of OX40 agonist ivuxolimab in advanced cancers. Assay used: immunoSEQ multiplex PCR; TCRdb lists only in-frame clones, some missing. The sample contains roughly 39,000 clones, about nine tenths of which appear only once. This specimen was CD4+ or CD8+ T cells sorted from blood, taken in a trial of the OX40 agonist ivuxolimab. The receptors shown here come from an adult with an advanced solid tumor such as melanoma, head and neck, liver or kidney cancer.

The V gene is TRBV18, the J gene TRBJ1-1, with D uncertain. The CDR3 runs 13 residues. Germline CDR1 and CDR2: KGHSH and LQKENI. V lost 3 bases and J 9 bases, leaving 14 bases between the germline ends. The CDR3 bases are TGTGCCAGCTCACCCACCCCTGACGGGCAAGCTTTCTTT. Translation gives CASSPTPDGQAFF.

Only one count was recorded for this clone. The chain carries TRBV5-1 and TRBJ2-1, with a weak D call TRBD2 (7 bases). V dropped 7 bases and J dropped 7 bases, with 21 bases sitting between them. Per the germline V gene, CDR1 is SGHRS and CDR2 is YFSETQ. The CDR3 spans 15 residues. The CDR3 region has the DNA TGCGCCAGCTCCTCCCATTGGGGGGGGCTGAATGAGCAGTTCTTC. It codes for CASSSHWGGLNEQFF.

V and J are TRBV29-1 and TRBJ2-3, with 9 bases identical to TRBD2. The length of the CDR3 is 18 residues. J was trimmed by 4 bases and V by 1 base; bases with no gene match: 15. The germline CDR1 and CDR2 sequences are SQVTM and ANQGSEA. CDR3 sequence: CSVEGGLAGKLNADTQYF. CDR3 DNA sequence: TGCAGCGTTGAAGGCGGTCTAGCGGGAAAACTAAACGCAGATACGCAGTATTTT.

This chain uses TRBV28 with TRBJ1-3, with D perhaps TRBD1 (5 bases). In germline, CDR1 is MDHEN, CDR2 SYDVKM. The ends were cut back, 5 bases at V and 4 bases at J, with 12 bases in the middle. CDR3 length equals 14 residues. CDR3 sequence (DNA): TGTGCCAGCAGTCCACAGGACCGGGGAAACACCATATATTTT. Its translation is CASSPQDRGNTIYF.

The count of this clone is one. V and J are TRBV9 and TRBJ2-5, with 9 bases matching TRBD1. With 2 bases clipped from V and 2 bases from J, the junction kept 1 base outside the gene matches. Germline loops: CDR1 SGDLS, CDR2 YYNGEE. The CDR3 runs 14 residues. This CDR3 is CASSVTGGQETQYF. In DNA, the CDR3 is TGTGCCAGCAGCGTGACAGGGGGTCAAGAGACCCAGTACTTC.

CDR3 loop: CASRTGTSVTYEQYF. The CDR3 DNA reads TGTGCCAGCCGAACCGGGACTAGCGTAACCTACGAGCAGTACTTC. V usage is TRBV6-1 and J usage is TRBJ2-7; TRBD2 aligns across 10 bases. Losses at the gene ends were 8 bases for V and 2 bases for J; bases not matched to a gene: 9. Germline CDR1 reads MNHNS; CDR2 reads SASEGT. The CDR3 runs 15 residues.

The J gene is TRBJ1-4, the V gene TRBV28, with D perhaps matching TRBD1 (5 bases). The V gene lost 6 bases and the J gene lost 8 bases, with 16 bases spanning the gap. Germline lookup yields CDR1 MDHEN and CDR2 SYDVKM. There are 14 residues in the CDR3. Written as DNA, the CDR3 is TGTGCCAGCAGCACCGGGGCAGCCGACGAAAAACTGTTTTTT. Translated, it gives CASSTGAADEKLFF.

The gene calls are TRBV14 and TRBJ1-2, with D unresolved. The CDR3 runs 13 residues. V shed 4 bases and J shed 7 bases, with 13 bases lying between them. Germline V gives CDR1 SGHDN, CDR2 FVKESK. CDR3 DNA sequence: TGTGCCAGCAGCCTTGGTCCAGGCCGTGGCTACACCTTC. It encodes CASSLGPGRGYTF.

CDR3 sequence: CAWSVGTSGQETQYF. The DNA of the CDR3 is TGTGCCTGGAGTGTAGGGACTAGCGGGCAAGAGACCCAGTACTTC. The chain links TRBV30 to TRBJ2-5; 12 nucleotides line up with TRBD2. The V segment lost 0 bases and the J segment 2 bases; nucleotides outside the gene matches: 1. The CDR3 length is 15 residues. Germline CDR1 GTSNPN, CDR2 SVGIG (reference sequence).

J is TRBJ2-7 and V is TRBV7-3; 9 nucleotides align to TRBD2. Unmatched junction bases numbered 9, after V lost 0 bases and J lost 3 bases. Germline CDR1 SGHTA, CDR2 FQGTGA. This CDR3 has 17 residues. CDR3 region: CASSLTPVSGRSYEQYF. The CDR3 DNA sequence: TGTGCCAGCAGCTTAACCCCCGTTAGCGGGAGAAGCTACGAGCAGTACTTC. The entire variable domain, with the rest obtained from reference TRBV7-3 and TRBJ2-7, is as follows: GAGVSQTPSNKVTEKGKYVELRCDPISGHTALYWYRQSLGQGPEFLIYFQGTGAADDSGLPNDRFFAVRPEGSVSTLKIQRTERGDSAVYLCASSLTPVSGRSYEQYFGPGTRLTVT.

This clone has a single count. The chain employs TRBV19 and TRBJ1-4, with a weak D call TRBD1 (6 bases). Trimming cost V 5 bases and J 8 bases, with 12 bases left between them. The CDR3 runs 13 residues. The germline V gene has CDR1 LNHDA and CDR2 SQIVND (reference sequence). CDR3 sequence: CASSVRTAEKLFF. Here the CDR3 DNA reads TGTGCCAGTAGTGTTCGGACAGCCGAAAAACTGTTTTTT.

V usage is TRBV25-1 and J usage is TRBJ2-1, with TRBD2 identical over 11 bases. CDR1 and CDR2 from the germline V gene are MGHDK and SYGVNS. There are 15 residues in the CDR3. With V trimmed by 1 base and J by 11 bases, 7 bases remained unmatched. CDR3 in DNA: TGTGCCAGCAGTGAATTTCTACTAGCGGGAGCCAAGCAGTTCTTC. Translated: CASSEFLLAGAKQFF. The entire variable domain, with the rest obtained from reference TRBV25-1 and TRBJ2-1, is as follows: EADIYQTPRYLVIGTGKKITLECSQTMGHDKMYWYQQDPGMELHLIHYSYGVNSTEKGDLSSESTVSRIRTEHFPLTLESARPSHTSQYLCASSEFLLAGAKQFFGPGTRLTVL.

The chain is built from TRBV5-4 and TRBJ1-1, with 8 bases that match TRBD1. From germline, CDR1 is SGHNT and CDR2 YYREEE (reference sequence). This CDR3 is built from 13 residues. Trimming removed 4 bases from V and 11 bases from J; junction bases left unmatched: 10. As DNA, the CDR3 is TGTGCCAGCAGCACAGGGGGGGCCCCGACGGCTTTCTTT. This gives the protein CASSTGGAPTAFF. The full variable domain, with the rest looked up from reference TRBV5-4 and TRBJ1-1, is ETGVTQSPTHLIKTRGQQVTLRCSSQSGHNTVSWYQQALGQGPQFIFQYYREEENGRGNFPPRFSGLQFPNYSSELNVNALELDDSALYLCASSTGGAPTAFFGQGTRLTVV.

The chain has TRBV9 and TRBJ2-1; D gene unclear. V lost 4 bases and J lost 9, with 17 bases in between. The CDR3 has 14 residues. Germline V lookup: CDR1 SGDLS, CDR2 YYNGEE. CDR3 nucleotide sequence: TGTGCCAGCAGCCCCCAAGCCCCCAGTGGTGAGCAGTTCTTC. It translates to CASSPQAPSGEQFF.

V and J are TRBV2 and TRBJ2-5, with 7 bases identical to TRBD1. Germline lookup yields CDR1 SNHLY and CDR2 FYNNEI. V lost 10 bases and J lost 4; bases outside the gene matches: 18. This CDR3 contains 16 residues. Written as DNA, the CDR3 is TGTGCCACCACTTACGAGACAGGGTTAATAGGAGAGACCCAGTACTTC. It encodes CATTYETGLIGETQYF.

The rearrangement uses TRBV11-3 and TRBJ2-1; 8 bases agree with TRBD2. The V and J ends lost 2 bases and 5 bases, in that order; junction bases with no gene match: 17. Germline assignment: CDR1 SGHNT and CDR2 YENEEA. CDR3 length: 19 residues. Written as DNA, the CDR3 is TGTGCCAGCAGCTTAAGGAACGGGGGAGGCGGGAGGCTGAACAATGAGCAGTTCTTC. The encoded protein is CASSLRNGGGGRLNNEQFF.

The CDR3 reads CASSIAGGSSYNEQFF. The CDR3 DNA follows: TGTGCCAGTAGTATAGCGGGCGGGAGCTCCTACAATGAGCAGTTCTTC. The V and J genes are TRBV19 and TRBJ2-1; TRBD2 agrees at 7 bases. Germline V gene data show CDR1 as LNHDA and CDR2 as SQIVND (reference sequence). CDR3 length equals 16 residues. The V and J ends lost 1 base and 0 bases, in that order; junction bases with no gene match: 3.

The rearrangement joins TRBV18 to TRBJ1-3, with 8 bases matching TRBD1. Per germline, CDR1 KGHSH and CDR2 LQKENI. J gave up 4 bases and V 0 bases, and 2 bases lay outside the gene matches. The CDR3 spans 15 residues. Written as DNA, the CDR3 is TGTGCCAGCTCACCACCCCGGACAGGGGGAAACACCATATATTTT. The encoded protein is CASSPPRTGGNTIYF.

Concerning this clone: At the DNA level, this CDR3 is encoded by other sequences in the same sample as well. The rearrangement links TRBV19 to TRBJ1-5; no clear D gene. Per the germline V gene, CDR1 is LNHDA and CDR2 is SQIVND (reference sequence). The CDR3 spans 17 residues. V gave up 3 bases and J gave up 2 bases, with 17 bases separating them. The CDR3 DNA reads as TGTGCCAGTAGTATCTGGACGGGCCGGGGTCGCAATCAGCCCCAGCATTTT. Protein: CASSIWTGRGRNQPQHF.

The chain uses TRBV6-1 and TRBJ1-4, with D unclear. Trimming pared 5 bases from V and 12 bases from J, leaving 13 bases between. This CDR3 is built from 12 residues. The germline CDR1 and CDR2 sequences are MNHNS and SASEGT. CDR3 DNA: TGTGCCAGCAGTTTTCTGGGCGGGGAACTGTTTTTT. It encodes CASSFLGGELFF.

The V gene is TRBV30, the J gene TRBJ1-1; the D gene is possibly TRBD1 (5 bases). This CDR3 comprises 13 residues. V was clipped by 4 bases and J by 4 bases, with 13 bases between them. Germline V gene lookup returns CDR1 GTSNPN and CDR2 SVGIG (reference sequence). The CDR3 DNA follows: TGTGCCTGGATAGTCTTGGGGGGCACTGAAGCTTTCTTT. Amino acids: CAWIVLGGTEAFF.

This clone came up a few times. This specimen includes other DNA sequences encoding the same CDR3. The V gene is TRBV10-1, the J gene TRBJ2-7; D gene ambiguous. Germline-derived CDR1 and CDR2 are WNHNN and SYGVQD (reference sequence). This CDR3 contains 13 residues. V gave up 3 bases and J gave up 0 bases, with 6 bases separating them. The CDR3 is CASSEPGSYEQYF. The CDR3 DNA sequence: TGCGCCAGCAGTGAACCGGGCTCCTACGAGCAGTACTTC.

The V gene is TRBV2, the J gene TRBJ2-3; D is uncertain. Trimming cost V 3 bases and J 4 bases, with 14 bases left between them. This CDR3 has 15 amino acids. CDR1 SNHLY and CDR2 FYNNEI come from the germline V gene. DNA of the CDR3: TGTGCCAGCAGTGAGTTTGTCCCCCTGGCAGATACGCAGTATTTT. This codes for CASSEFVPLADTQYF.

This chain uses TRBV5-4 with TRBJ2-7; D is possibly TRBD2 (6 bases). CDR3 length equals 15 residues. V was clipped by 1 base and J by 9 bases, with 20 bases between them. Germline-derived CDR1 and CDR2 are SGHNT and YYREEE (reference sequence). The DNA for the CDR3 is TGTGCCAGCAGCTTGTCCGGGGGAACCCTGGCCGGGCAGTACTTC. This translates into CASSLSGGTLAGQYF.

The chain has TRBV28 and TRBJ2-1; D unresolved. Germline CDR1 and CDR2: MDHEN and SYDVKM. Between the trimmed V and J ends, which lost 4 bases and 2 bases, there was a span of 12 bases. The CDR3 is 15 amino acids. The CDR3 bases are TGTGCCAGCAGTTCGCCCCAGGCGGCCTACAATGAGCAGTTCTTC. Its translation: CASSSPQAAYNEQFF. Full variable domain (missing parts from reference TRBV28 and TRBJ2-1): DVKVTQSSRYLVKRTGEKVFLECVQDMDHENMFWYRQDPGLGLRLIYFSYDVKMKEKGDIPEGYSVSREKKERFSLILESASTNQTSMYLCASSSPQAAYNEQFFGPGTRLTVL.

The chain has TRBV5-1 and TRBJ1-2, with unresolved D. The CDR3 covers 16 residues. CDR1 and CDR2 from the germline V gene are SGHRS and YFSETQ. V was cut by 0 bases and J by 4 bases, with 16 bases left in between. CDR3 coding DNA: TGCGCCAGCAGCTTGGCCGCCCAAAAGGGAGCCTATGGCTACACCTTC. This codes for CASSLAAQKGAYGYTF.

The chain joins TRBV14 to TRBJ1-4; D ambiguous. Trimming took 0 bases from V and 12 from J, leaving 11 bases between them. There are 13 residues in the CDR3. Germline loops: CDR1 SGHDN, CDR2 FVKESK. CDR3 nucleotides: TGTGCCAGCAGCCAAGATCTTGGTGGAGAACTGTTTTTT. It encodes CASSQDLGGELFF. Looking up the rest from reference TRBV14 and TRBJ1-4 gives the full variable domain: EAGVTQFPSHSVIEKGQTVTLRCDPISGHDNLYWYRRVMGKEIKFLLHFVKESKQDESGMPNNRFLAERTGGTYSTLKVQPAELEDSGVYFCASSQDLGGELFFGSGTQLSVL.